Shown below are 21 T cell receptor beta chains from a single sample sequenced in a study of blood T cell repertoires in COVID-19. Produced via immunoSEQ multiplex PCR; TCRdb's table is partial and in-frame only. The table records fewer than 50,000 clones, 90% of them present only once. The sequenced material came from peripheral blood. The receptor set was obtained from a human donor in a cohort sampled during active COVID-19.

This chain joins TRBV28 and TRBJ2-7; 7 bases align to TRBD2. Germline CDR1 and CDR2: MDHEN and SYDVKM. The CDR3 contains 16 residues. Germline trimming cut 1 base from V and 2 bases from J; bases unmatched to any gene: 8. In DNA, the CDR3 is TGTGCCAGCAGTTTATTAGTGGCGGGAGTCCCCTACGAGCAGTACTTC. Translation gives CASSLLVAGVPYEQYF.

V gene TRBV5-6 combines with J gene TRBJ1-1; the D is unclear. Germline V lookup: CDR1 SGHDT, CDR2 YYEEEE. This CDR3 contains 16 residues. V was cut by 0 bases and J by 5 bases, with 17 bases left in between. This chain's CDR3 is CASSLAGSGLGTEAFF. CDR3 coding DNA: TGTGCCAGCAGCTTGGCCGGTTCAGGTCTTGGAACTGAAGCTTTCTTT. The variable domain in full, completed from reference TRBV5-6 and TRBJ1-1, reads DAGVTQSPTHLIKTRGQQVTLRCSPKSGHDTVSWYQQALGQGPQFIFQYYEEEERQRGNFPDRFSGHQFPNYSSELNVNALLLGDSALYLCASSLAGSGLGTEAFFGQGTRLTVV.

The rearrangement uses TRBV3-1 (or the pseudogene TRBV3-2) and TRBJ1-4, with D possibly matching TRBD1 (5 bases). Trimming stripped 1 base from V and 3 bases from J, with 12 bases between. The length of the CDR3 is 16 residues. The germline CDR1 and CDR2 sequences are LGHDT and YNNKEL (reference sequence). The CDR3 region is CASSQGLGGANEKLFF. CDR3 coding DNA: TGTGCCAGCAGCCAAGGATTGGGGGGGGCTAATGAAAAACTGTTTTTT.

The V call is TRBV24-1, the J call TRBJ2-3; tentative D call: TRBD2 (6 bases). Trimming left V 7 bases short and J 1 base short, with 11 bases between. Germline V gene lookup returns CDR1 KGHDR and CDR2 SFDVKD. This CDR3 comprises 14 residues. CDR3 nucleotides: TGTGCCACCAGGTCTAGCGCCGGCACAGATACGCAGTATTTT. Encoded protein: CATRSSAGTDTQYF.

V gene TRBV7-2 combines with J gene TRBJ1-6; maybe TRBD1 (5 bases). Trimming took 6 bases from V and 8 from J, leaving 11 bases between them. Germline V CDR1 and CDR2: SGHTA, FQGNSA. CDR3 length: 13 residues. The CDR3 reads CASSPRGDSPLHF. CDR3 in DNA: TGTGCCAGCAGTCCTCGGGGGGATTCACCCCTCCACTTT.

This rearrangement joins TRBV5-1 to TRBJ1-1; tentatively, D is TRBD1 (6 bases). The germline gives CDR1 SGHRS, CDR2 YFSETQ. The CDR3 length is 14 residues. V lost 2 bases to trimming and J lost 5 bases, with 13 bases between them. The CDR3 region has the DNA TGCGCCAGCAGCTTCGGGGGGCTTAAGACTGAAGCTTTCTTT. This codes for CASSFGGLKTEAFF. Variable domain in full (rest from reference TRBV5-1 and TRBJ1-1): KAGVTQTPRYLIKTRGQQVTLSCSPISGHRSVSWYQQTPGQGLQFLFEYFSETQRNKGNFPGRFSGRQFSNSRSEMNVSTLELGDSALYLCASSFGGLKTEAFFGQGTRLTVV.

The genes are TRBV9 and TRBJ1-1; the D is unclear. The V and J ends lost 0 bases and 5 bases respectively, with 11 bases between them. The CDR3 is 14 residues long. Per the germline V gene, CDR1 is SGDLS and CDR2 is YYNGEE. CDR3 loop: CASSVGGPGTEAFF. The CDR3, as DNA: TGTGCCAGCAGCGTAGGTGGCCCGGGGACTGAAGCTTTCTTT.

This chain joins TRBV11-2 and TRBJ1-4, with D possibly matching TRBD1 (5 bases). V was shortened by 1 base and J by 14 bases, with 14 bases between the two germline ends. Germline V gives CDR1 SGHAT, CDR2 FQNNGV. This CDR3 has 13 amino acids. This chain's CDR3 is CASSLVTIGVLFF. The CDR3 region has the DNA TGTGCCAGCAGCTTAGTTACGATAGGGGTCCTGTTTTTT.

J is TRBJ1-1 and V is TRBV5-1, with D uncertain. The CDR3 is made up of 14 amino acids. Germline lookup yields CDR1 SGHRS and CDR2 YFSETQ. Trimming pared 0 bases from V and 4 bases from J, leaving 10 bases between. CDR3 in DNA: TGCGCCAGCAGCTTGGCCTCGCGAGTCACTGAAGCTTTCTTT. It yields the protein CASSLASRVTEAFF.

This chain's CDR3 is CASSTPIYRDRDSYNEQFF. Written as DNA, the CDR3 is TGTGCCAGCAGCACTCCAATCTACCGGGACAGGGACTCCTACAATGAGCAGTTCTTC. The gene calls are TRBV7-8 and TRBJ2-1; 9 bases are shared with TRBD1. The trim removed 5 bases at V and 0 bases at J, leaving 14 bases unmatched. This CDR3 spans 19 amino acids. In germline, CDR1 is SGHVS, CDR2 FQNEAQ. The variable domain in full, completed from reference TRBV7-8 and TRBJ2-1, reads GAGVSQSPRYKVAKRGQDVALRCDPISGHVSLFWYQQALGQGPEFLTYFQNEAQLDKSGLPSDRFFAERPEGSVSTLKIQRTQQEDSAVYLCASSTPIYRDRDSYNEQFFGPGTRLTVL.

This sequence joins TRBV11-2 and TRBJ2-1; D is perhaps TRBD2 (6 bases). The CDR3 extends over 16 amino acids. Trimming stripped 1 base from V and 3 bases from J, with 13 bases between. The germline V gene encodes CDR1 SGHAT and CDR2 FQNNGV. Here the CDR3 reads CASSLAGSRGYNEQFF. In nucleotides, the CDR3 is TGTGCCAGCAGCTTAGCCGGGAGTAGGGGCTACAATGAGCAGTTCTTC.

This clone was found a few times. This chain uses TRBV7-9 with TRBJ2-7, with 8 bases fitting TRBD1. Germline-derived CDR1 and CDR2 are SEHNR and FQNEAQ (reference sequence). The CDR3 extends over 15 amino acids. V lost 7 bases, J lost 4 bases, and 12 bases stayed unmatched. The CDR3 coding sequence is TGTGCCAGCACCAAGTCAGCAGGGGGCGGATACGAGCAGTACTTC. Amino acid sequence: CASTKSAGGGYEQYF. Full variable domain (outside the CDR3, taken from reference TRBV7-9 and TRBJ2-7): DTGVSQNPRHKITKRGQNVTFRCDPISEHNRLYWYRQTLGQGPEFLTYFQNEAQLEKSRLLSDRFSAERPKGSFSTLEIQRTEQGDSAMYLCASTKSAGGGYEQYFGPGTRLTVT.

J is TRBJ2-2 and V is TRBV24-1, with a tentative D call TRBD2 (5 bases). The CDR3 length is 16 residues. Trimming cost V 6 bases and J 2 bases, with 15 bases left between them. Germline assignment: CDR1 KGHDR and CDR2 SFDVKD. The DNA of the CDR3 is TGTGCCACCAGTAGAGACCGACTATTTAACACCGGGGAGCTGTTTTTT. It codes for CATSRDRLFNTGELFF.

The chain joins TRBV2 to TRBJ2-7; 7 bases agree with TRBD2. The germline V gene encodes CDR1 SNHLY and CDR2 FYNNEI. The CDR3 has 12 residues. Unmatched junction bases numbered 6, after V lost 6 bases and J lost 7 bases. CDR3 amino acids: CASSNSGTEQYV. The DNA of the CDR3 is TGTGCCAGCAGCAACAGCGGGACGGAGCAGTACGTC.

The rearrangement links TRBV5-1 to TRBJ1-2, with a tentative D call TRBD1 (5 bases). The germline V and J ends were trimmed by 4 bases and 3 bases, with 10 bases remaining between them. Looked up from germline, CDR1 is SGHRS and CDR2 is YFSETQ. This CDR3 has 13 amino acids. This chain's CDR3 is CASSPGGHYGYTF. The CDR3 DNA reads as TGCGCCAGCAGCCCCGGGGGACACTATGGCTACACCTTC.

The chain recombines TRBV7-3 with TRBJ2-2; the match to TRBD1 covers 8 bases. This CDR3 contains 14 residues. V was clipped by 6 bases and J by 3 bases; unmatched bases: 3. The V gene's germline CDR1 is SGHTA and CDR2 FQGTGA. The CDR3 region is CASRADRDTGELFF. The CDR3 nucleotides are TGTGCCAGCAGGGCGGACAGGGACACCGGGGAGCTGTTTTTT.

The gene calls are TRBV5-6 and TRBJ1-2; a possible D gene is TRBD1 (6 bases). The germline V gene has CDR1 SGHDT and CDR2 YYEEEE. V was cut by 0 bases and J by 6 bases, with 12 bases left in between. The CDR3 loop spans 14 amino acids. This CDR3 is CASSLEGRGHGYTF. The CDR3 nucleotides read TGTGCCAGCAGCTTGGAGGGCAGGGGACATGGCTACACCTTC.

CDR3 bases: TGTGCCAGCGGGGACAGGGGTATCTACGAGCAGTACTTC. This sequence encodes CASGDRGIYEQYF. V is TRBV2 and J is TRBJ2-7, with TRBD1 matching over 10 bases. CDR1 is SNHLY, CDR2 FYNNEI, per germline. The CDR3 length is 13 residues. V shed 8 bases, J shed 3 bases, and the junction held 4 bases outside the gene matches.

This clone was seen only once. The CDR3, as DNA: TGTGCCAGCAGCTTAGGACTCTACAGGAATTCTGGAAACACCATATATTTT. This codes for CASSLGLYRNSGNTIYF. This chain joins TRBV13 and TRBJ1-3; TRBD1 might be the D (5 bases). The CDR3 sequence is 17 residues long. V lost 0 bases, J lost 1 base, and 13 bases lay in between. From germline, CDR1 is PRHDT and CDR2 FYEKMQ (reference sequence).

This clone has more than one count but fewer than ten. The chain joins TRBV4-1 to TRBJ1-2; D call uncertain. The CDR3 spans 16 residues. V gave up 7 bases and J gave up 8 bases, with 26 bases separating them. Germline V gene data show CDR1 as MGHRA and CDR2 as YSYEKL. The CDR3 DNA reads as TGCGCCAGCACCCCCGTCGACTCCCGCCTGAATTACGGCTACACCTTC. Protein product: CASTPVDSRLNYGYTF.

V gene TRBV6-5 combines with J gene TRBJ2-7, with 8 bases fitting TRBD1. Germline V CDR1 and CDR2: MNHEY, SVGAGI. V lost 6 bases to trimming and J lost 1 base; unmatched junction nucleotides: 5. The CDR3 length is 14 residues. DNA for the CDR3: TGTGCCAGCAGCCCGGGACAGGCGTCCTACGAGCAGTACGTC. Translated, it gives CASSPGQASYEQYV.